The 5 T cell receptor beta chains below were found in one sample sequenced in a study of blood T cell repertoires in COVID-19. Clones were sequenced by immunoSEQ multiplex PCR, and TCRdb holds only the in-frame ones, with some missing. The sample contains tens of thousands of clones, about 85% of which appear only once. The specimen was peripheral blood. These receptors all stem from a woman of 80 years or more with acute or convalescent COVID-19.

This clone was picked up a small number of times. V is TRBV9 and J is TRBJ1-3; D remains ambiguous. Germline V gene data show CDR1 as SGDLS and CDR2 as YYNGEE. With 5 bases removed from V and 0 bases from J, the gap between germline ends came to 12 bases. The CDR3 is made up of 15 amino acids. DNA of the CDR3: TGTGCCAGCAGTCAGCGTTCCCGCTCTGGAAACACCATATATTTT. Amino acid sequence: CASSQRSRSGNTIYF.

V usage is TRBV5-1 and J usage is TRBJ2-7, with D tentatively TRBD2 (5 bases). Germline V gene lookup returns CDR1 SGHRS and CDR2 YFSETQ. The CDR3 runs to 13 residues. V lost 5 bases and J 5 bases, leaving 14 bases between the germline ends. CDR3 sequence: CASRLTTPDEQYF. The CDR3 nucleotides read TGCGCCAGCAGGCTGACTACCCCCGACGAGCAGTACTTC.

The sample holds one count of this clone. The rearrangement joins TRBV15 to TRBJ2-5; 14 bases map to TRBD2. The V segment lost 4 bases and the J segment 6 bases; nucleotides outside the gene matches: 7. Germline loops: CDR1 LNHNV, CDR2 YYDKDF (reference sequence). The CDR3 is 16 amino acids. The chain's CDR3 is CATSTGTSGGFKTQYF. CDR3 bases: TGTGCCACCAGCACAGGGACTAGCGGGGGATTTAAGACCCAGTACTTC.

This chain joins TRBV25-1 and TRBJ2-1; 14 nucleotides agree with TRBD2. Trimming at V came to 6 bases and at J to 7 bases, leaving 8 bases not matched to a gene. CDR3 size: 16 residues. CDR1 MGHDK and CDR2 SYGVNS come from the germline V gene. CDR3 loop: CASRGGGLAGANEQFF. CDR3 in DNA: TGTGCCAGCAGAGGGGGGGGACTAGCGGGGGCGAATGAGCAGTTCTTC.

The chain couples TRBV7-9 to TRBJ2-1; TRBD1 matches at 11 bases. Per germline, CDR1 SEHNR and CDR2 FQNEAQ (reference sequence). V was pared by 5 bases and J by 6 bases, with 9 bases of the junction left unmatched. CDR3 length: 16 amino acids. CDR3 residues: CASSRVPGQGVNEQFF. In DNA form, the CDR3 reads TGTGCCAGCAGCCGGGTCCCGGGACAGGGGGTCAATGAGCAGTTCTTC.